A single T cell receptor beta chain is shown here with its context. The antigen is undetermined. The CDR3 spans 15 residues. Germline V gives CDR1 SEHNR, CDR2 FQNEAQ (reference sequence). With 4 bases removed from V and 4 bases from J, the gap between germline ends came to 17 bases. This specimen comes from a study of shared clonotypes between healthy human individuals. Original handling: ImmunoSEQ output lacked quality scores and full-length reads, limiting matched filtering. Clones were sequenced by immunoSEQ multiplex PCR, and TCRdb holds only the in-frame ones, with some missing. V, J and clone size were drawn from that table, and D and trimming were deduced from the DNA. The sample lists 150,000 to 200,000 clones; 90% to 95% were seen once. Study results and limitations: Clonotypes shared by all four sorted-subset donors had higher generation probabilities than non-shared clonotypes. The rarefaction results pointed to incomplete sorted-subset sequencing despite large depth.

The TCR originated in a woman under 40 in good health. Sequenced material: naive CD4+ T cells sorted from blood. Subset meaning: CD45RA+ positively selected. V and J are TRBV7-9 and TRBJ2-7; D gene unclear. In nucleotides, the CDR3 is TGTGCCAGCAGCTCTAACCGGGCAGCCCCTTACGAGCAGTACTTC. Protein sequence: CASSSNRAAPYEQYF.